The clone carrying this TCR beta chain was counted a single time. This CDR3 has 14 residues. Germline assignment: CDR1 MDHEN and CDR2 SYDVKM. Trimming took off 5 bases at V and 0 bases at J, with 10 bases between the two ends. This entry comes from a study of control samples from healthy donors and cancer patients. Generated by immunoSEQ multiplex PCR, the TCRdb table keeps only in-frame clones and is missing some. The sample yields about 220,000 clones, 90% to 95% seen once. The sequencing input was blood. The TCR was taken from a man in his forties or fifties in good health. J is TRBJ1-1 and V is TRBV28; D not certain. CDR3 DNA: TGTGCCAGCAGTCTAAGTGGGGTGAACACTGAAGCTTTCTTT. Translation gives CASSLSGVNTEAFF. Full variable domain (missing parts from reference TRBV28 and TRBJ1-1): DVKVTQSSRYLVKRTGEKVFLECVQDMDHENMFWYRQDPGLGLRLIYFSYDVKMKEKGDIPEGYSVSREKKERFSLILESASTNQTSMYLCASSLSGVNTEAFFGQGTRLTVV.